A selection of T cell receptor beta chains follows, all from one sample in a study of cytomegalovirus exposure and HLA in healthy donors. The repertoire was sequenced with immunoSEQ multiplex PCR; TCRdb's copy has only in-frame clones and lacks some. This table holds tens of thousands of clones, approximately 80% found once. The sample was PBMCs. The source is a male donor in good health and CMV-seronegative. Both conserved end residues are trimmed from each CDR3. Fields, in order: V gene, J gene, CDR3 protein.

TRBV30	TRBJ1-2	AWRTGGTYGYT
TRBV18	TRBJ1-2	ASSPGQEGGYT
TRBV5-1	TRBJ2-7	ASSWKTGSYEQY
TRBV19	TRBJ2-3	ASSMALGSGGTSSTDTQY
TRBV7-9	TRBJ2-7	ASGREASGLDEQY
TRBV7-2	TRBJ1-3	ASSLIAADYSGNTIY
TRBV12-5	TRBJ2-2	ASAQWASRGTGELF
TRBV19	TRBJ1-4	ASSIAPGQGEKLF
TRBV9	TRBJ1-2	ASSVRAGQGNYGYT
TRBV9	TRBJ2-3	ASSVGGGAQDTQY
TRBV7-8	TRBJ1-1	ASSFTGGAEAF
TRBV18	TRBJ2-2	ASPPDGGNTGELF
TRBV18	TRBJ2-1	ASSPISSHEQF
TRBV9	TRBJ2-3	ASSVVAREGTDTQY
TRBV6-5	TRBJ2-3	ASSSSGVLDTQY
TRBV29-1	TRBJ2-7	SVDRGHEQY
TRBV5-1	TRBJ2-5	ASSRRDYREVQETQY
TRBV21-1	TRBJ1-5	ASSKVYGTHLMEQPQH
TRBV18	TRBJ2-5	ASSPYGRDETQY
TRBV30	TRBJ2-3	AWSVAADTQY
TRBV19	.	ASSPLRQGAYEQY
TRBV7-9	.	ASSTRQNYEQY
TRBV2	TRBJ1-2	ASSDFRTGEDYGYT
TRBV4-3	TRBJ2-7	ASSQDRSAYEQY
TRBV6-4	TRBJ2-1	ASSAHSFSYNEQF
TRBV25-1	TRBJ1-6	ASSESGVGVNSPLH
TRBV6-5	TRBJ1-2	ASSYSDRAGYT
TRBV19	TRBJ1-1	ASTKQEFRTEAF
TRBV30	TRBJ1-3	AWSVRGGNTIY
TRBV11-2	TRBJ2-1	ASSFPAGGPPSEQF
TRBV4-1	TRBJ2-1	ASSQDWKRGAYNEQF
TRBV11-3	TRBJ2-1	ASSPRRGDSYNEQF
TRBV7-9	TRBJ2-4	ASSSGTGGKNIQY
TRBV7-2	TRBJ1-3	ASSLGKGVTGNTIY
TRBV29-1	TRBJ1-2	SVAPTETFGGYT
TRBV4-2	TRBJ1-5	ASSQEFYSGELSNQPQH
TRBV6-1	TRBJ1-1	ASSGRENTEAF
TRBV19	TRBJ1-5	ASSIGEDQPQH
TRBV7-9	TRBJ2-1	SSSGGGGGAHNEQF
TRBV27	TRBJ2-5	ASSLTPGLVETQY
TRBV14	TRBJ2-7	ASSQDWLNYEQY
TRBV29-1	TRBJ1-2	SVEDFPVSTGNYGYT
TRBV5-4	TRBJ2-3	ASSRALSTDTQY
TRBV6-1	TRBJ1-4	ASSEIRWREKLF
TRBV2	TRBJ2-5	ASSEGTGWGTQY
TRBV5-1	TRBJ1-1	ASSSQTGENTEAF
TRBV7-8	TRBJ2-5	ASSLDRTRQETQY